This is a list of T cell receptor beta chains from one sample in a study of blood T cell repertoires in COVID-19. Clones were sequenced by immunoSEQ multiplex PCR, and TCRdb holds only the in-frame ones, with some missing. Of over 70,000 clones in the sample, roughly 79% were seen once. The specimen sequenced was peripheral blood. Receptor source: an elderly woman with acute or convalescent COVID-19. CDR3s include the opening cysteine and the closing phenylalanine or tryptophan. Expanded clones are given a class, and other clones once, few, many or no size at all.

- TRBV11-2 CASSAGLASYEQYF
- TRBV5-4 CASSSDTDRGVFGYTF
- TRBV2 CASSVLGGKLFF
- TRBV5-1 CASSYGQGATDTQYF
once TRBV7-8 CASSPWRVNEKLFF
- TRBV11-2 CASSPTPQVYYGYTF
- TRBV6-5 CASRDYEQYF
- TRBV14 CASSQSRGGPSTDTQYF
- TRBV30 CAWSVGYTGELFF
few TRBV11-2 CASSPFYRQDYNEQFF
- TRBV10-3 CAISEFGQGSKEQYF
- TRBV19 CASSPQGGNSEQYF
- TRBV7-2 CASSLFPGYGYTF
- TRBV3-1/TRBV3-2 CASSLTATNEKLFF
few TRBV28 CASSPPLMGGRTGELFF
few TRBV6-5 CASSYPSGAGGAYF
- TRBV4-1 CASSQERGGPVNQPQHF
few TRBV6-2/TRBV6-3 CASSPRRVDTEAFF
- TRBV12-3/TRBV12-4 CASSFDRRRTIYF
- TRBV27 CASSSGQVMLYEQYF
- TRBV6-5 CASSYAFRRGGTEAFF
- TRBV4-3 CASSQDRAGPYYGYTF
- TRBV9 CASSVGLSEQGTQYF
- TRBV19 CASHTGGGIMNTEAFF
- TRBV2 CASSREGQLGSPLHF
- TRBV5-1 CASSWGGTGYEQYF
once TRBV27 CASSSGLAGGRSTDTQYF
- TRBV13 CASSSTSFADTQYF
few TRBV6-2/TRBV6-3 CASSPDPGALYSYNSPLHF
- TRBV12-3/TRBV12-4 CASSVSGAQPQHF
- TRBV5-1 CASSGDPGRGEKLFF
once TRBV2 CASSPGQGNTGELFF
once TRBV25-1 CASSEGVGRYEQYF
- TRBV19 CASSGTGGIGETQYF